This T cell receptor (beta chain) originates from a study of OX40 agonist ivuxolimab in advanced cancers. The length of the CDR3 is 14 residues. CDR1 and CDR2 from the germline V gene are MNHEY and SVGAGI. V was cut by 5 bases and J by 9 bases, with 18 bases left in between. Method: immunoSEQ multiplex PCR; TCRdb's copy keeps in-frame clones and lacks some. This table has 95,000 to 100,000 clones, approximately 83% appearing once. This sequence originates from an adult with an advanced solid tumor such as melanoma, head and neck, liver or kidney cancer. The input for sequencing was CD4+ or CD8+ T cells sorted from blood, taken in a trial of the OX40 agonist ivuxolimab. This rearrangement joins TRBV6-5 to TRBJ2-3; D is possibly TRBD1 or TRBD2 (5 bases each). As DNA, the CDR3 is TGTGCCAGCAGTCGAGGGACCGACTTTGACACGCAGTATTTT. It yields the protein CASSRGTDFDTQYF.